This T cell receptor (beta chain) was documented in a study of cytomegalovirus exposure and HLA in healthy donors. Germline CDR1 reads MDHEN; CDR2 reads SYDVKM. The CDR3 extends over 12 amino acids. V was trimmed by 10 bases and J by 8 bases, leaving 14 bases between them. In the PCR, 60 Vbeta and 13 Jbeta primers were used. Profiled with immunoSEQ multiplex PCR; TCRdb holds only in-frame clones, not every one. The table records approximately 190,000 clones, roughly 87% of them present only once. Sequencing was carried out using PBMCs. This clonotype was sampled from a boy between 2 and 15 years old in good health and CMV-seronegative. The rearrangement links TRBV28 to TRBJ1-4; tentative D call: TRBD1 (5 bases). In DNA, the CDR3 is TGTGCCACTCAGAAGTCAGGGGAAAAACTGTTTTTT. Translated: CATQKSGEKLFF.